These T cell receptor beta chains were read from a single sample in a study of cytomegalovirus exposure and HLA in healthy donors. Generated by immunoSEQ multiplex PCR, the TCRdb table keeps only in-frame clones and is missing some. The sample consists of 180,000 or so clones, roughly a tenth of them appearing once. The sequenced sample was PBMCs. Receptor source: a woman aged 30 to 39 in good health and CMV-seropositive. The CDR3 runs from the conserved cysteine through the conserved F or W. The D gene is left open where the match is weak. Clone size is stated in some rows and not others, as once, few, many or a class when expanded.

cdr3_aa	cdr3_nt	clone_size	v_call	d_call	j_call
CASSRPSSYNEQFF	TGCGCCAGCAGCCGCCCCAGCTCCTACAATGAGCAGTTCTTC	few	TRBV5-1	NA	TRBJ2-1
CASSRPGLGSDTQYF	TGTGCCAGCAGTCGGCCGGGACTAGGATCAGATACGCAGTATTTT	few	TRBV27	TRBD2	TRBJ2-3
CASSFRDSYNEQFF	TGTGCCAGCAGCTTCCGGGACTCCTACAATGAGCAGTTCTTC	few	TRBV5-4	NA	TRBJ2-1
CASSPGLAGVRQYF	TGTGCCAGTAGTCCGGGACTAGCGGGAGTACGGCAGTACTTC	NA	TRBV19	TRBD2	TRBJ2-7
CASSLGLAGVYEQYF	TGTGCCAGCAGTCTTGGACTAGCGGGAGTTTACGAGCAGTACTTC	NA	TRBV27	TRBD2	TRBJ2-7
CASSWTGDNSPLHF	TGTGCCAGCAGTTGGACAGGGGACAATTCACCCCTCCACTTT	NA	TRBV6-5	TRBD1	TRBJ1-6
CASSLQSTDTQYF	TGTGCCAGCAGCTTACAAAGCACAGATACGCAGTATTTT	NA	TRBV7-2	NA	TRBJ2-3
CASGREQYF	TGTGCTAGTGGACGGGAGCAGTACTTC	NA	TRBV12-5	NA	TRBJ2-7
CASSPSGTQYF	TGTGCCAGCAGCCCCTCAGGGACCCAGTACTTC	few	TRBV7-9	NA	TRBJ2-5
CSAPIAGLLGEQFF	TGCAGCGCCCCCATAGCGGGACTTCTTGGGGAGCAGTTCTTC	few	TRBV29-1	TRBD2	TRBJ2-1
CASSLGTSGTDTQYF	TGTGCCAGCAGCTTGGGGACTAGCGGGACAGATACGCAGTATTTT	few	TRBV7-9	TRBD2	TRBJ2-3
CASSGGTGPTNEKLFF	TGTGCCAGCAGTGGGGGGACAGGCCCGACTAATGAAAAACTGTTTTTT	few	TRBV6-6	TRBD1	TRBJ1-4
CASSLGPGELFF	TGTGCCAGCAGCTTGGGCCCGGGAGAGCTGTTTTTT	few	TRBV5-4	NA	TRBJ2-2
CASSERRIRVAGGPRRVGELFF	TGTGCCAGCAGTGAAAGGAGGATACGGGTAGCGGGAGGGCCTCGAAGGGTCGGGGAGCTGTTTTTT	few	TRBV6-1	TRBD2	TRBJ2-2
CASSPHRGRDAFF	TGCGCCAGCAGTCCTCACAGGGGTCGGGATGCTTTCTTT	few	TRBV4-1	TRBD1	TRBJ1-1
CSVGGLLTSYEQYF	TGCAGCGTTGGGGGACTTTTGACGTCCTACGAGCAGTACTTC	NA	TRBV29-1	NA	TRBJ2-7
CASSSSAGQYYEQYF	TGTGCCAGCAGTTCCTCCGCGGGACAGTACTACGAGCAGTACTTC	NA	TRBV27	NA	TRBJ2-7
CASSPPGLHSETQYF	TGTGCCAGCAGCCCCCCGGGACTCCATTCGGAGACCCAGTACTTC	NA	TRBV13	NA	TRBJ2-5
CASSPSGQRNTGELFF	TGTGCCAGCAGCCCGTCGGGACAGCGTAACACCGGGGAGCTGTTTTTT	NA	TRBV11-2	TRBD1	TRBJ2-2
CASSWGLAVETQYF	TGTGCCAGCAGCTGGGGACTAGCGGTGGAGACCCAGTACTTC	NA	TRBV6-5	TRBD2	TRBJ2-5
CATSSQGYEQYF	TGTGCCACCAGCAGCCAGGGTTACGAGCAGTACTTC	NA	TRBV15	NA	TRBJ2-7
CASSLEQGVRAFF	TGTGCCAGCAGCTTAGAGCAAGGGGTCCGGGCTTTCTTT	NA	TRBV11-2	NA	TRBJ1-1
CASSDGRSKETQYF	TGTGCCAGCAGTGACGGTAGATCTAAAGAGACCCAGTACTTC	NA	TRBV2	NA	TRBJ2-5
CASSPGQSNEKLFF	TGTGCCAGCTCACCGGGACAGAGCAATGAAAAACTGTTTTTT	NA	TRBV18	TRBD1	TRBJ1-4
CASSVGLAPASYEQYF	TGTGCCAGTAGTGTGGGACTAGCGCCAGCTTCCTACGAGCAGTACTTC	few	TRBV19	TRBD2	TRBJ2-7
CASSVNRDRVSYNEQFF	TGTGCCAGCAGCGTAAACCGGGACAGGGTTTCCTACAATGAGCAGTTCTTC	few	TRBV9	TRBD1	TRBJ2-1
CASSLRQVVYNEQFF	TGTGCCAGCAGCTTGAGGCAGGTGGTCTACAATGAGCAGTTCTTC	NA	TRBV5-8	NA	TRBJ2-1
CASSLWPSGSYEQYF	TGTGCCAGCAGTTTATGGCCTAGCGGCTCCTACGAGCAGTACTTC	NA	TRBV27	TRBD2	TRBJ2-7
CASSPRLAGTGELFF	TGTGCCAGCAGCCCGCGACTAGCGGGGACCGGGGAGCTGTTTTTT	few	TRBV11-1	TRBD2	TRBJ2-2
CASSPLSGSTDTQYF	TGTGCCAGCAGCCCCCTTAGCGGGAGCACAGATACGCAGTATTTT	few	TRBV5-4	TRBD2	TRBJ2-3
CASSYGVAGSTDTQYF	TGTGCCAGCAGTTACGGAGTAGCGGGAAGCACAGATACGCAGTATTTT	few	TRBV6-5	TRBD2	TRBJ2-3
CSVEQGQGVYGYTF	TGCAGCGTAGAACAGGGACAGGGGGTCTATGGCTACACCTTC	few	TRBV29-1	TRBD1	TRBJ1-2
CASSLVAGGRSEQFF	TGCGCCAGCAGCTTAGTAGCGGGAGGTCGTAGTGAGCAGTTCTTC	few	TRBV5-1	TRBD2	TRBJ2-1
CASRILGDTGELFF	TGCGCCAGCAGGATCCTCGGAGACACCGGGGAGCTGTTTTTT	few	TRBV5-1	NA	TRBJ2-2
CASSAPGGRTGELFF	TGTGCCAGCAGTGCACCAGGGGGTCGGACCGGGGAGCTGTTTTTT	few	TRBV25-1	TRBD1	TRBJ2-2
CASSQGTSGISAYEQYF	TGTGCCAGCAGCCAAGGGACTAGCGGGATTTCGGCCTACGAGCAGTACTTC	few	TRBV4-2	TRBD2	TRBJ2-7
CASLPIGQEERRAFF	TGTGCCAGCTTACCTATTGGACAGGAGGAACGGAGGGCTTTCTTT	NA	TRBV18	TRBD1	TRBJ1-1
CSAPRDIQYF	TGCAGTGCCCCTCGGGACATTCAGTACTTC	NA	TRBV20-1	NA	TRBJ2-4
CASSPYRGGQETQYF	TGCGCCAGCAGCCCCTACAGAGGGGGCCAAGAGACCCAGTACTTC	few	TRBV5-1	NA	TRBJ2-5
CASSDSAGANVLTF	TGTGCCAGCAGTGATAGTGCTGGGGCCAACGTCCTGACTTTC	few	TRBV6-1	NA	TRBJ2-6
CASSTPDSFTQYF	TGTGCCAGCAGCACACCGGACAGCTTTACGCAGTACTTC	NA	TRBV7-9	NA	TRBJ2-7
CASSQVSGREGTYEQYF	TGCGCCAGCAGCCAAGTATCAGGCCGGGAGGGTACCTACGAGCAGTACTTC	few	TRBV4-1	TRBD2	TRBJ2-7
CASSLFARGNTGELFF	TGTGCCAGCAGCTTATTCGCCAGGGGGAACACCGGGGAGCTGTTTTTT	few	TRBV7-3	NA	TRBJ2-2
CASSRLVNFHNEQFF	TGTGCCAGCAGCCGACTAGTAAATTTCCACAATGAGCAGTTCTTC	NA	TRBV6-5	NA	TRBJ2-1
CASSPQEGGYVETQYF	TGTGCCAGCAGCCCCCAAGAGGGGGGGTACGTGGAGACCCAGTACTTC	NA	TRBV9	NA	TRBJ2-5
CASSVGAGTHEKLFF	TGTGCCAGCAGCGTAGGGGCAGGGACACATGAAAAACTGTTTTTT	few	TRBV9	NA	TRBJ1-4